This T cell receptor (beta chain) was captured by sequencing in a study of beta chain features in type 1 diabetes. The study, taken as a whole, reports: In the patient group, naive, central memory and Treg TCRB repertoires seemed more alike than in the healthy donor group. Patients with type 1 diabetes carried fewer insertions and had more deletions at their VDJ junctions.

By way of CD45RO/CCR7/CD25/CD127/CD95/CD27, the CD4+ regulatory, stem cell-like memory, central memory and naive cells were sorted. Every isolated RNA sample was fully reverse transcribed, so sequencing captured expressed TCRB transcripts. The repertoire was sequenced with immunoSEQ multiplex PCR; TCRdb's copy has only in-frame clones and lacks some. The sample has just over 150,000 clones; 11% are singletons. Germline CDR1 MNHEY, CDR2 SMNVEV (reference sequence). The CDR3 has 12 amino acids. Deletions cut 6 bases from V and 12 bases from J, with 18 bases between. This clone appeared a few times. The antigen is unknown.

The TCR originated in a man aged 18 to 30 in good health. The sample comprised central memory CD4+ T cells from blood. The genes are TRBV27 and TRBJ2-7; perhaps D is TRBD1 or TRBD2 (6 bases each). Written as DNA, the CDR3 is TGTGCCAGCAGATCCGGGACAAGGGACTCGTACTTC. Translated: CASRSGTRDSYF.